This TCR beta chain was obtained from a study of control samples from healthy donors and cancer patients. Method: immunoSEQ multiplex PCR; TCRdb's copy keeps in-frame clones and lacks some. The sample lists around 120,000 clones; approximately 94% were seen once. Germline CDR1 KGHDR, CDR2 SFDVKD. Trimming shortened V by 3 bases and J by 5 bases, and 11 bases separated the two germline ends. The CDR3 loop spans 14 amino acids. The chain is built from TRBV24-1 and TRBJ2-3; D is possibly TRBD1 (5 bases). This TCR was sampled from a man in his fifties with head and neck cancer. Material for sequencing was PBMCs. The CDR3 DNA follows: TGTGCCACCAGTGATCCTACAGGCATAGATACGCAGTATTTT. It yields the protein CATSDPTGIDTQYF.